This is a list of T cell receptor beta chains from one sample in a study of spatial heterogeneity in lung cancer. MiXCR, run by TCRdb on the 5' RACE reads, gives a single entry per CDR3 protein. Of tens of thousands of distinct CDR3 sequences in the sample, 8% are singletons; the top ten hold 6.8%. The sequencing here drew on PBMCs, taken at surgery. The receptors originated from a male donor with early-stage non-small cell lung cancer. The CDR3 runs from the conserved cysteine through the conserved F or W. A D gene is named only where the DNA matches it firmly. For some rows the clone size is stated as once, few or many, or as a class when expanded; others skip it.

abundance,j_gene,d_gene,v_gene,CDR3aa,CDR3nt
few,TRBJ2-6,TRBD1,TRBV27,CASSRTGLDSGANVLTF,TGTGCCAGCAGTCGGACAGGGTTGGACTCTGGGGCCAACGTCCTGACTTTC
many,TRBJ2-5,TRBD1,TRBV19,CASSMGRTGTSETQYF,TGTGCCAGTAGTATGGGGCGGACAGGGACGTCTGAGACCCAGTACTTC
many,TRBJ2-3,NA,TRBV29-1,CSVRTDTQYF,TGCAGCGTTAGGACAGATACGCAGTATTTT
NA,TRBJ2-7,TRBD2,TRBV7-2,CASSLNSGSGNEQYF,TGTGCCAGCAGCTTAAATAGCGGGAGCGGCAACGAGCAGTACTTC
many,TRBJ1-5,NA,TRBV5-8,CASIASGYNQPQHF,TGTGCCAGCATCGCCTCGGGGTACAATCAGCCCCAGCATTTT
few,TRBJ2-7,NA,TRBV20-1,CSARDGRLLNEQYF,TGCAGTGCTAGAGACGGACGGCTCCTAAACGAGCAGTACTTC
few,TRBJ2-7,TRBD2,TRBV7-9,CASSPTSGRDYYEQYF,TGTGCCAGCAGCCCGACTAGCGGGAGGGATTACTACGAGCAGTACTTC
NA,TRBJ1-5,TRBD1,TRBV20-1,CSARGHRLSGGKNQPQHF,TGCAGTGCTAGAGGACACCGACTGTCAGGGGGAAAGAATCAGCCCCAGCATTTT
many,TRBJ2-2,NA,TRBV6-6,CASTLMGPPPGELFF,TGTGCCAGCACTCTTATGGGCCCGCCCCCCGGGGAGCTGTTTTTT
many,TRBJ2-7,NA,TRBV4-2,CASSHAGGRDEQYF,TGTGCCAGCAGCCATGCTGGAGGGCGGGACGAGCAGTACTTC
many,TRBJ2-3,NA,TRBV20-1,CSARTTSTDTQYF,TGCAGTGCTAGAACAACCTCCACAGATACGCAGTATTTT
few,TRBJ2-2,NA,TRBV4-1,CASSPIRGAIHTGELFF,TGCGCCAGCAGCCCCATAAGGGGGGCGATTCACACCGGGGAGCTGTTTTTT
NA,TRBJ2-1,NA,TRBV7-9,CASSLEGIEQFF,TGTGCCAGCAGCTTAGAGGGCATTGAGCAGTTCTTC
many,TRBJ2-2,TRBD2,TRBV4-3,CASSQDGTSGRANTGELFF,TGCGCCAGCAGCCAAGATGGGACTAGCGGGAGGGCGAACACCGGGGAGCTGTTTTTT
NA,TRBJ1-1,NA,TRBV20-1,CSARRAEEAFF,TGCAGTGCTAGAAGGGCCGAGGAAGCTTTCTTT
few,TRBJ2-1,TRBD2,TRBV5-1,CASSSGPTSGLNEQFF,TGCGCCAGCAGCTCTGGCCCGACTAGCGGGCTCAATGAGCAGTTCTTC
many,TRBJ1-1,NA,TRBV20-1,CSASVRASTEAFF,TGCAGTGCTAGTGTCAGAGCCAGCACTGAAGCTTTCTTT
many,TRBJ1-1,NA,TRBV29-1,CSVAREMNTEAFF,TGCAGCGTCGCCCGGGAGATGAACACTGAAGCTTTCTTT
many,TRBJ2-1,NA,TRBV5-1,CASSRGGSSYNEQFF,TGCGCCAGCAGCCGAGGAGGAAGCTCCTACAATGAGCAGTTCTTC
many,TRBJ2-1,TRBD2,TRBV30,CAWRQTSGRNEQFF,TGTGCCTGGAGGCAGACTAGCGGGAGAAATGAGCAGTTCTTC
many,TRBJ1-4,NA,TRBV5-1,CASSRDSTNEKLFF,TGCGCCAGCAGCCGGGACTCAACTAATGAAAAACTGTTTTTT
few,TRBJ2-5,TRBD2,TRBV19,CASSRLAGRETQYF,TGTGCCAGTAGTCGACTAGCGGGTAGGGAGACCCAGTACTTC
many,TRBJ1-1,NA,TRBV12-3/TRBV12-4,CASSFGLEAFF,TGTGCCAGCAGTTTCGGTCTCGAAGCTTTCTTT
many,TRBJ1-5,TRBD1,TRBV2,CASRDRQGTAQPQHF,TGTGCCAGCAGGGACCGACAGGGGACCGCTCAGCCCCAGCATTTT
NA,TRBJ1-4,NA,TRBV11-2,CASSLDRGSSEKLFF,TGTGCCAGCAGCTTAGACAGGGGATCCAGTGAAAAACTGTTTTTT
NA,TRBJ2-1,TRBD2,TRBV11-2,CASSSRLAGGRDEQFF,TGTGCCAGCAGCTCCCGACTAGCGGGAGGGCGGGATGAGCAGTTCTTC
many,TRBJ2-1,TRBD1,TRBV29-1,CSVDNQGVEQFF,TGCAGCGTTGACAACCAGGGGGTTGAGCAGTTCTTC
many,TRBJ2-3,NA,TRBV6-2/TRBV6-3,CASSFGQLTDTQYF,TGTGCCAGCAGTTTCGGACAACTCACAGATACGCAGTATTTT
few,TRBJ2-2,NA,TRBV30,CAWTTGFTGELFF,TGTGCCTGGACAACAGGGTTCACCGGGGAGCTGTTTTTT
many,TRBJ2-3,TRBD2,TRBV7-3,CASSPGTSYTDTQYF,TGTGCCAGCAGCCCCGGGACTAGCTACACAGATACGCAGTATTTT
NA,TRBJ1-1,NA,TRBV3-1,CASSLSDGLSTEAFF,TGTGCCAGCAGCCTCTCGGACGGTTTGAGCACTGAAGCTTTCTTT
many,TRBJ2-3,TRBD1,TRBV10-3,CAISESGTADTQYF,TGTGCCATCAGTGAGTCTGGGACAGCGGATACGCAGTATTTT
NA,TRBJ2-3,TRBD1,TRBV5-1,CASSLQGNPDTQYF,TGCGCCAGCAGCCTACAGGGGAACCCAGATACGCAGTATTTT
NA,TRBJ1-1,NA,TRBV6-1,CASGRESTEAFF,TGTGCCAGCGGGAGGGAGAGTACTGAAGCTTTCTTT
many,TRBJ1-5,NA,TRBV27,CASSGDPGGSNQPQHF,TGTGCCAGCAGTGGGGACCCTGGGGGTAGCAATCAGCCCCAGCATTTT
NA,TRBJ2-7,NA,TRBV11-1,CASSYTGTKEEQYF,TGTGCCAGCAGCTACACCGGGACAAAGGAAGAGCAGTACTTC
NA,TRBJ1-5,NA,TRBV12-3/TRBV12-4,CASSLQGTLQNQPQHF,TGTGCCAGCAGCCTACAGGGAACCCTCCAGAATCAGCCCCAGCATTTT
many,TRBJ1-6,NA,TRBV4-1,CASSQELPGRTTSPLHF,TGCGCCAGCAGCCAAGAACTTCCTGGGAGGACCACGTCACCCCTCCACTTT
few,TRBJ2-1,NA,TRBV18,CASSSKGGNNEQFF,TGTGCCAGCTCAAGTAAGGGGGGAAACAATGAGCAGTTCTTC
many,TRBJ1-1,NA,TRBV30,CAWSFGGNTEAFF,TGTGCCTGGAGTTTCGGGGGCAACACTGAAGCTTTCTTT
NA,TRBJ2-2,TRBD2,TRBV5-4,CASSLRLAGMNTGELFF,TGTGCCAGCAGCTTACGACTAGCGGGAATGAACACCGGGGAGCTGTTTTTT
many,TRBJ1-1,NA,TRBV18,CASSPPGSMVNTEAFF,TGTGCCAGCTCACCACCAGGGAGTATGGTGAACACTGAAGCTTTCTTT
many,TRBJ1-5,NA,TRBV5-5,CASSGRDNNQPQHF,TGTGCCAGCAGCGGCCGGGACAACAATCAGCCCCAGCATTTT